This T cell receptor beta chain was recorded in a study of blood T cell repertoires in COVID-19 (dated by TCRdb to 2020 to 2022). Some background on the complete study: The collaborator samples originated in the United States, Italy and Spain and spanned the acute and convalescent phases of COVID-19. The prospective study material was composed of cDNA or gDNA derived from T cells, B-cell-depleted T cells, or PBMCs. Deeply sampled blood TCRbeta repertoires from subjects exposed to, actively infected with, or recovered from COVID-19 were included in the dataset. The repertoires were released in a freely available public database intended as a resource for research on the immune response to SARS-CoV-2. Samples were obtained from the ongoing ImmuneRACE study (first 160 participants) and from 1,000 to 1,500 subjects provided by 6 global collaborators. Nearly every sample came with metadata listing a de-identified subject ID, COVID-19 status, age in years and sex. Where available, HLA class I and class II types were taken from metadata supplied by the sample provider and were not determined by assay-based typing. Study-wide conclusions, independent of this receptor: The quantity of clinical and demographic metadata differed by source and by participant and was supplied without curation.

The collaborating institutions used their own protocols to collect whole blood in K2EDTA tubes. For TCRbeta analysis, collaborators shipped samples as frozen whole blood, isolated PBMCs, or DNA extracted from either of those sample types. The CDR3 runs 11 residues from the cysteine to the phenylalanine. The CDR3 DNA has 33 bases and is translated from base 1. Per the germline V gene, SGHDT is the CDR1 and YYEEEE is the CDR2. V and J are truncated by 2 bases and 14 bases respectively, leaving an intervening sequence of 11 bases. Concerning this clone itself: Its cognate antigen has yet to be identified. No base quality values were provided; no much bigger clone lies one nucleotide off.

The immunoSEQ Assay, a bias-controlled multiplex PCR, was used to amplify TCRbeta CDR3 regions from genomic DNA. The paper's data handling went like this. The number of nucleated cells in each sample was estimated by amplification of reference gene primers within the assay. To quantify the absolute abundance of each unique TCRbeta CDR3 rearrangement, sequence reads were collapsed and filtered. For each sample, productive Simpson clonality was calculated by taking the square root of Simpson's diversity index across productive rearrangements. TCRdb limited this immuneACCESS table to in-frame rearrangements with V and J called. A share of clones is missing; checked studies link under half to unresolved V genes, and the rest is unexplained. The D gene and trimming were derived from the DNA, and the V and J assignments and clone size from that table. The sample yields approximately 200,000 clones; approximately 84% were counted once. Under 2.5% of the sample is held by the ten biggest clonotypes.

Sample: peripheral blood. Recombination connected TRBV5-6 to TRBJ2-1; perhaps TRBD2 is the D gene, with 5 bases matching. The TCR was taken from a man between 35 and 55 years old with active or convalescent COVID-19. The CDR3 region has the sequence CASSFLGIEFF. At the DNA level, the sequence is TGTGCCAGCAGCTTTCTCGGGATTGAGTTCTTC. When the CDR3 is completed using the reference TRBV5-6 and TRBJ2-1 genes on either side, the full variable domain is DAGVTQSPTHLIKTRGQQVTLRCSPKSGHDTVSWYQQALGQGPQFIFQYYEEEERQRGNFPDRFSGHQFPNYSSELNVNALLLGDSALYLCASSFLGIEFFGPGTRLTVL.